These 32 T cell receptor beta chains came from one sample sequenced in a study of blood T cell repertoires in COVID-19. The method was immunoSEQ multiplex PCR; TCRdb's version includes in-frame clones alone and lacks a portion of them. The table has about 400,000 clones, nearly 90% seen once. The sequenced material came from PBMCs or T cells enriched from blood (not recorded which). These receptors all stem from a woman aged 40 to 50 with acute COVID-19.

This clone was counted a few times. As DNA, the CDR3 is TGTGCCAGCGGGGAGGGTCCCAACACCGGGGAGCTGTTTTTT. Amino acids: CASGEGPNTGELFF. The chain carries TRBV7-7 and TRBJ2-2; 7 positions match TRBD2. Germline CDR1 and CDR2: SSHAT and FNYEAQ (reference sequence). The CDR3 length is 14 residues. After removal of 8 bases from V and 2 bases from J, the junction contained 5 bases not matched to a gene.

This clone is a singleton in its sample. The chain joins TRBV5-1 to TRBJ1-2; D is perhaps TRBD1 (5 bases). This CDR3 has 15 residues. Trimming left V 0 bases short and J 0 bases short, with 9 bases between. Per the germline V gene, CDR1 is SGHRS and CDR2 is YFSETQ. This CDR3 reads CASSLAAGTNYGYTF. CDR3 coding DNA: TGCGCCAGCAGCTTGGCGGCAGGGACTAACTATGGCTACACCTTC. Looking up the rest from reference TRBV5-1 and TRBJ1-2 gives the full variable domain: KAGVTQTPRYLIKTRGQQVTLSCSPISGHRSVSWYQQTPGQGLQFLFEYFSETQRNKGNFPGRFSGRQFSNSRSEMNVSTLELGDSALYLCASSLAAGTNYGYTFGSGTRLTVV.

Remarks on this clone: This same CDR3 is encoded by further DNA sequences in the sample. The chain is built from TRBV30 and TRBJ1-6; D remains unclear. V was cut by 0 bases and J by 5 bases, with 5 bases left in between. Per the germline V gene, CDR1 is GTSNPN and CDR2 is SVGIG (reference sequence). The CDR3 has 13 residues. The CDR3 here is CAWSVQNNSPLHF. The CDR3 nucleotides are TGTGCCTGGAGTGTTCAGAATAATTCACCCCTCCACTTT.

The chain joins TRBV21-1 to TRBJ1-5; the table's D gene call, TRBD1, was not cross checked with the DNA. TRBV21-1 is deemed a pseudogene. This CDR3 is built from 13 residues. The chain's CDR3 is CASSKEPGRPQHF. The CDR3 nucleotides read TGTGCCAGCAGCAAAGAACCAGGAAGGCCCCAGCATTTT.

The chain is built from TRBV24-1 and TRBJ2-7, with D tentatively TRBD2 (7 bases). This CDR3 is built from 14 residues. V was shortened by 9 bases and J by 2 bases, with 16 bases between the two germline ends. Germline CDR1 reads KGHDR; CDR2 reads SFDVKD. This CDR3 is CATGGAPGPYEQYF. The CDR3 DNA is TGTGCCACCGGGGGGGCTCCGGGTCCCTACGAGCAGTACTTC.

The rearrangement uses TRBV11-3 and TRBJ2-7; TRBD1 is a possible D gene (6 bases). V lost 2 bases, J lost 2 bases, and 7 bases lay in between. Germline CDR1 reads SGHNT; CDR2 reads YENEEA. There are 13 residues in the CDR3. The CDR3 DNA reads TGTGCCAGCAGCTTAACAGGGACCTACGAGCAGTACTTC. Translating gives CASSLTGTYEQYF.

This chain links TRBV5-6 with TRBJ1-4; 7 bases are a match to TRBD1. The J segment lost 8 bases and the V segment lost 3 bases, leaving 13 bases of the junction unmatched. Germline values: CDR1 SGHDT, CDR2 YYEEEE. The CDR3 spans 16 residues. The DNA for the CDR3 is TGTGCCAGCAGCTCATTCAGCGACAGGGTGGGGGAAAAACTGTTTTTT. Translating gives CASSSFSDRVGEKLFF.

The CDR3, as DNA: TGTGCCAGCAGCGTAGGGGAGGGCCAAGGATCACCCCTCCACTTT. It specifies CASSVGEGQGSPLHF. The chain combines TRBV9 with TRBJ1-6; no clear D gene. The germline V and J ends were trimmed by 0 bases and 10 bases, with 14 bases remaining between them. Germline assignment: CDR1 SGDLS and CDR2 YYNGEE. This CDR3 comprises 15 residues. The full variable domain, rest sourced from reference TRBV9 and TRBJ1-6, is DSGVTQTPKHLITATGQRVTLRCSPRSGDLSVYWYQQSLDQGLQFLIQYYNGEERAKGNILERFSAQQFPDLHSELNLSSLELGDSALYFCASSVGEGQGSPLHFGNGTRLTVT.

This chain connects TRBV19 to TRBJ2-7; perhaps TRBD2 as D (6 bases). Germline V gene lookup returns CDR1 LNHDA and CDR2 SQIVND (reference sequence). Deletions cut 3 bases from V and 4 bases from J, with 16 bases between. This CDR3 contains 15 residues. This CDR3 is CASSIRVSGFYEQYF. In DNA, the CDR3 is TGTGCCAGTAGTATTCGGGTCAGCGGGTTTTACGAGCAGTACTTC.

This rearrangement joins TRBV29-1 to TRBJ1-4, with TRBD1 as a possible D gene (5 bases). V shed 4 bases and J shed 8 bases, with 11 bases lying between them. There are 12 residues in the CDR3. CDR1 is SQVTM, CDR2 ANQGSEA, per germline. The CDR3 region is CSVVVGGEKLFF. The CDR3 DNA is TGCAGCGTTGTGGTCGGGGGGGAAAAACTGTTTTTT.

The chain couples TRBV9 to TRBJ2-1; 11 bases are a match to TRBD2. The germline gives CDR1 SGDLS, CDR2 YYNGEE. This CDR3 is 16 amino acids long. Trimming removed 6 bases from V and 0 bases from J; junction bases left unmatched: 5. CDR3 DNA: TGTGCCAGCACCACGACTAGCGGGGCCTCCTACAATGAGCAGTTCTTC. Translating gives CASTTTSGASYNEQFF.

The gene calls are TRBV4-2 and TRBJ2-7; possible D gene TRBD1, 6 bases. This CDR3 has 15 residues. V was trimmed by 1 base and J by 4 bases, leaving 14 bases between them. Germline assignment: CDR1 LGHNA and CDR2 YNFKEQ. CDR3 DNA: TGTGCCAGCAGCCAAGTAACAGGGTTCGAGTACGAGCAGTACTTC. Translated: CASSQVTGFEYEQYF.

The chain links TRBV28 to TRBJ2-7, with D tentatively TRBD1 (6 bases). V lost 7 bases and J lost 7, with 17 bases in between. This CDR3 is 13 amino acids long. CDR1 is MDHEN, CDR2 SYDVKM, per germline. The CDR3 DNA sequence: TGTGCCAGCACGGACAGAACAGGTTTGGAGCAGTACTTC. Translation gives CASTDRTGLEQYF.

J is TRBJ1-6 and V is TRBV18; D is ambiguous. The CDR3 sequence is 18 residues long. Germline V gene data show CDR1 as KGHSH and CDR2 as LQKENI. The V end lost 1 base, the J end lost 0 bases, and 13 bases lay between the germline ends. The CDR3: CASSPRASTSSYNSPLHF. The CDR3 region has the DNA TGTGCCAGCTCACCACGGGCCTCAACAAGCTCCTATAATTCACCCCTCCACTTT.

The chain links TRBV10-2 to TRBJ1-2, with D maybe TRBD1 (6 bases). The CDR3 contains 13 residues. Trimming removed 6 bases at V and 4 bases at J, with 12 bases between. CDR1 is WSHSY and CDR2 is SAAADI in the germline V gene. The CDR3 DNA reads TGCGCCAGCAGGGACAGCCGGCCCTATGGCTACACCTTC. It specifies CASRDSRPYGYTF.

The J gene is TRBJ2-1, the V gene TRBV10-3, with TRBD1 identical over 9 bases. The CDR3 is 15 residues long. Germline-derived CDR1 and CDR2 are ENHRY and SYGVKD. The V segment lost 6 bases and the J segment 7 bases; nucleotides outside the gene matches: 10. The CDR3 DNA reads TGTGCCATCAGAGACGGACAGGGGACGAAAAATGAGCAGTTCTTC. This sequence encodes CAIRDGQGTKNEQFF.

This chain connects TRBV5-1 to TRBJ1-4, with 7 bases matching TRBD1. With V trimmed by 0 bases and J by 0 bases, 2 bases remained unmatched. The CDR3 loop spans 16 amino acids. Germline V gene data show CDR1 as SGHRS and CDR2 as YFSETQ. CDR3 protein: CASSLATGATNEKLFF. The CDR3 DNA sequence: TGCGCCAGCAGCTTGGCAACAGGGGCAACTAATGAAAAACTGTTTTTT.

V usage is TRBV11-2 and J usage is TRBJ2-7, with 9 positions matching TRBD1. V lost 5 bases and J lost 2; bases outside the gene matches: 4. This CDR3 has 14 residues. Germline CDR1 and CDR2: SGHAT and FQNNGV. CDR3 sequence: CASSTDRGAYEQYF. CDR3 bases: TGTGCCAGCAGCACCGACAGGGGGGCCTACGAGCAGTACTTC. The variable domain in full, completed from reference TRBV11-2 and TRBJ2-7, reads EAGVAQSPRYKIIEKRQSVAFWCNPISGHATLYWYQQILGQGPKLLIQFQNNGVVDDSQLPKDRFSAERLKGVDSTLKIQPAKLEDSAVYLCASSTDRGAYEQYFGPGTRLTVT.

The chain is built from TRBV30 and TRBJ2-4; 9 nucleotides align to TRBD2. CDR3 length: 14 residues. Unmatched junction bases numbered 4, after V lost 3 bases and J lost 4 bases. CDR1 and CDR2 from the germline V gene are GTSNPN and SVGIG (reference sequence). CDR3 sequence (DNA): TGTGCCTGGAGCCTCAGCGGGGGGAAAAACATTCAGTACTTC. Protein: CAWSLSGGKNIQYF.

The rearrangement links TRBV27 to TRBJ2-7; no firm D call. The CDR3 consists of 14 residues. Germline assignment: CDR1 MNHEY and CDR2 SMNVEV (reference sequence). V was cut by 4 bases and J by 3 bases, with 13 bases left in between. CDR3 sequence: CASSSVGLFYEQYF. The CDR3 DNA is TGTGCCAGCAGTTCCGTGGGCCTGTTCTACGAGCAGTACTTC.

The J gene is TRBJ1-1, the V gene TRBV2, with 8 nucleotides matching TRBD1. The germline V gene encodes CDR1 SNHLY and CDR2 FYNNEI. The V gene end was trimmed by 5 bases and the J gene end by 3 bases; junction bases not matched to a gene: 2. CDR3 length: 13 amino acids. CDR3: CASSLDRDTEAFF. The CDR3 nucleotides are TGTGCCAGCAGTCTGGACAGGGACACTGAAGCTTTCTTT.

The gene calls are TRBV29-1 and TRBJ2-4, with D maybe TRBD1 (5 bases). Germline CDR1 SQVTM, CDR2 ANQGSEA. CDR3 length: 13 residues. Trimming cost V 1 base and J 6 bases, with 10 bases left between them. CDR3 loop: CSVEAFRGNIQYF. The CDR3 DNA follows: TGCAGCGTTGAAGCCTTTAGGGGAAACATTCAGTACTTC.

The gene calls are TRBV21-1 and TRBJ2-2; no DNA check was done on the table's D call, TRBD2. TRBV21-1 counts as a pseudogene. This CDR3 contains 13 residues. The CDR3 is CASTGGDTGELFF. The CDR3, as DNA: TGTGCCAGCACCGGCGGGGACACCGGGGAGCTGTTTTTT.

This sequence joins TRBV10-3 and TRBJ1-4; unclear D gene. The CDR3 contains 14 residues. The germline V and J ends were trimmed by 1 base and 6 bases, with 9 bases remaining between them. Germline CDR1 and CDR2: ENHRY and SYGVKD. The CDR3 DNA is TGTGCCATCAGTGAGTTCCCCCGAGATGAAAAACTGTTTTTT. This gives the protein CAISEFPRDEKLFF.

V and J are TRBV5-1 and TRBJ1-4, with D possibly TRBD1 on 5 matching bases. This CDR3 contains 18 residues. Trimming stripped 0 bases from V and 5 bases from J, with 20 bases between. Germline loops: CDR1 SGHRS, CDR2 YFSETQ. The CDR3 DNA sequence: TGCGCCAGCAGCTTGGCCGTCCACCCAGGGCAATTGAATGAAAAACTGTTTTTT. It yields the protein CASSLAVHPGQLNEKLFF.

The V gene is TRBV7-8, the J gene TRBJ2-4, with 11 bases identical to TRBD1. Germline V gene sequence: CDR1 SGHVS, CDR2 FQNEAQ. The CDR3 is 14 residues long. V was clipped by 5 bases and J by 10 bases; unmatched bases: 7. CDR3 nucleotide sequence: TGTGCCAGCAGCACGGGACAGGGGGAAAGAATTCAGTACTTC. Its protein is CASSTGQGERIQYF.

The V call is TRBV30, the J call TRBJ2-1, with D possibly being TRBD2 (7 bases). The CDR3 consists of 14 residues. Germline V gene data show CDR1 as GTSNPN and CDR2 as SVGIG (reference sequence). V lost 0 bases and J 8 bases, leaving 14 bases between the germline ends. The CDR3 here is CAWSVGRGTYEQFF. The CDR3 DNA reads as TGTGCCTGGAGTGTAGGGCGGGGGACATATGAGCAGTTCTTC.

The CDR3 here is CASSPRTGLNYGYTF. Here the CDR3 DNA reads TGTGCCAGCAGCCCCAGGACAGGGCTAAACTATGGCTACACCTTC. The genes are TRBV7-6 and TRBJ1-2; 8 positions agree with TRBD1. The V and J ends lost 5 bases and 2 bases, in that order; junction bases with no gene match: 7. Germline CDR1 is SGHVS and CDR2 is FNYEAQ. This CDR3 contains 15 residues.

To note about this clone: The same CDR3 can be traced to other DNA sequences in this sample. The rearrangement links TRBV6-5 to TRBJ1-4; 8 positions match TRBD1. Trimming cost V 6 bases and J 1 base; bases outside gene matches: 1. Germline values: CDR1 MNHEY, CDR2 SVGAGI. The CDR3 is 14 amino acids. The CDR3 spells CASRDRGTNEKLFF. The CDR3 nucleotides are TGTGCCAGCAGAGACAGGGGAACTAATGAAAAACTGTTTTTT.

This sequence joins TRBV18 and TRBJ1-2; no clear D. Deletions cut 3 bases from V and 3 bases from J, with 11 bases between. The germline CDR1 and CDR2 sequences are KGHSH and LQKENI. The CDR3 runs 14 residues. The CDR3 loop reads CASSPGREDYGYTF. The CDR3 DNA reads TGTGCCAGCTCACCCGGTCGAGAGGACTATGGCTACACCTTC.

This clone was counted once. Other nucleotide sequences from this sample produce the same CDR3. The chain links TRBV7-9 to TRBJ2-7; 8 bases line up with TRBD1. The CDR3 extends over 13 amino acids. The germline V gene encodes CDR1 SEHNR and CDR2 FQNEAQ (reference sequence). V lost 5 bases, J lost 3 bases, and 3 bases stayed unmatched. The CDR3 DNA sequence: TGTGCCAGCAGCCCAACAGGGGGCTACGAGCAGTACTTC. Its protein product is CASSPTGGYEQYF.

This rearrangement joins TRBV5-1 to TRBJ2-2; D unclear. This CDR3 contains 14 residues. The germline gives CDR1 SGHRS, CDR2 YFSETQ. Trimming stripped 2 bases from V and 3 bases from J, with 8 bases between. For the CDR3, the DNA is TGCGCCAGCAGCTTCACCGGAGACACCGGGGAGCTGTTTTTT. Its translation is CASSFTGDTGELFF. The entire variable domain, with the rest obtained from reference TRBV5-1 and TRBJ2-2, is as follows: KAGVTQTPRYLIKTRGQQVTLSCSPISGHRSVSWYQQTPGQGLQFLFEYFSETQRNKGNFPGRFSGRQFSNSRSEMNVSTLELGDSALYLCASSFTGDTGELFFGEGSRLTVL.